These 29 T cell receptor beta chains originate from one sample sequenced in a study of blood T cell repertoires in COVID-19. TCRdb keeps only in-frame clones here, not all; method: immunoSEQ multiplex PCR. The sample has around 190,000 clones; about 88% are singletons. The sample consisted of peripheral blood. All receptors derive from a man aged 45-65 years with COVID-19, enrolled during active disease.

The chain employs TRBV3-1 (or the pseudogene TRBV3-2) and TRBJ2-7; TRBD2 matches at 8 bases. The CDR3 extends over 15 amino acids. V gave up 1 base and J gave up 6 bases; unmatched junction bases: 8. Germline CDR1 LGHDT, CDR2 YNNKEL (reference sequence). CDR3 loop: CASSQVTAGVAEQYF. CDR3 nucleotides: TGTGCCAGCAGCCAAGTCACAGCGGGAGTGGCCGAGCAGTACTTC.

The chain couples TRBV18 to TRBJ2-3; TRBD1 matches at 8 bases. J lost 4 bases, V lost 3 bases, and 12 bases had no gene match. Per germline, CDR1 KGHSH and CDR2 LQKENI. This CDR3 is built from 17 residues. CDR3 DNA: TGTGCCAGCTCACCCACCGGTCCAGGACAGGGAGCAGATACGCAGTATTTT. Translation gives CASSPTGPGQGADTQYF.

The CDR3, as DNA: TGTGCCTGGAGGGACCCGGGACAGAACTATGGCTACACCTTC. This gives the protein CAWRDPGQNYGYTF. This chain connects TRBV30 to TRBJ1-2; 7 bases align to TRBD1. Losses at the gene ends were 3 bases for V and 2 bases for J; bases not matched to a gene: 6. This CDR3 is built from 14 residues. CDR1 and CDR2 from the germline V gene are GTSNPN and SVGIG (reference sequence).

The CDR3 here is CASKAVGRAETQYF. The CDR3 nucleotides read TGTGCCAGCAAGGCGGTAGGCAGGGCGGAGACCCAGTACTTC. The J gene is TRBJ2-5, the V gene TRBV14; weak D call: TRBD1 (5 bases). V lost 7 bases, J lost 5 bases, and 17 bases lay in between. Germline V gene lookup returns CDR1 SGHDN and CDR2 FVKESK. This CDR3 is built from 14 residues.

J is TRBJ2-7 and V is TRBV3-1 (or the pseudogene TRBV3-2); D call uncertain. The V gene's germline CDR1 is LGHDT and CDR2 YNNKEL (reference sequence). This CDR3 has 13 residues. The germline V and J ends were trimmed by 7 bases and 5 bases, with 15 bases remaining between them. The DNA for the CDR3 is TGTGCCAGCACCCTCCGAGGTGGTCACGAGCAGTACTTC. This translates into CASTLRGGHEQYF.

This chain uses TRBV27 with TRBJ1-2, with D uncertain. Trimming pared 1 base from V and 4 bases from J, leaving 10 bases between. CDR3 length equals 14 residues. The germline V gene encodes CDR1 MNHEY and CDR2 SMNVEV (reference sequence). CDR3 in DNA: TGTGCCAGCAGTTTATGGGGAGGCGGCTATGGCTACACCTTC. It encodes CASSLWGGGYGYTF.

This chain uses TRBV28 with TRBJ2-7, with D possibly matching TRBD1 (5 bases). Germline CDR1 reads MDHEN; CDR2 reads SYDVKM. V lost 7 bases and J lost 2, with 15 bases in between. The CDR3 consists of 14 residues. DNA for the CDR3: TGTGCCAGCACTCGACTGGACACTACCTACGAGCAGTACTTC. This sequence encodes CASTRLDTTYEQYF.

J is TRBJ1-1 and V is TRBV28, with 7 bases identical to TRBD1. After removal of 4 bases from V and 3 bases from J, the junction contained 8 bases not matched to a gene. The germline V gene has CDR1 MDHEN and CDR2 SYDVKM. The CDR3 has 15 amino acids. CDR3 in DNA: TGTGCCAGCAGTTCGCCACCCACAGGGGACACTGAAGCTTTCTTT. Protein product: CASSSPPTGDTEAFF.

This clone showed up just a few times. The chain joins TRBV12-3 or TRBV12-4 to TRBJ2-1, with D possibly being TRBD1 (5 bases). Trimming removed 4 bases at V and 5 bases at J, with 6 bases between. The CDR3 runs to 12 residues. CDR3 in amino acids: CASSSRDNEQFF. For the CDR3, the DNA is TGTGCCAGCAGTTCCAGGGACAATGAGCAGTTCTTC.

The V and J genes are TRBV2 and TRBJ1-6; D is possibly TRBD1 (5 bases). The V gene lost 1 base and the J gene lost 10 bases, with 11 bases spanning the gap. CDR1 and CDR2 (germline): SNHLY, FYNNEI. This CDR3 has 14 amino acids. CDR3 nucleotides: TGTGCCAGCAGTGAAGAAGGGGTCGGATCACCCCTCCACTTT. Translating it yields CASSEEGVGSPLHF.

This chain joins TRBV2 and TRBJ2-5; D gene unclear. The CDR3 consists of 13 residues. V was pared by 7 bases and J by 3 bases, with 12 bases between. The germline gives CDR1 SNHLY, CDR2 FYNNEI. CDR3 amino acids: CASMRALKETQYF. CDR3 sequence (DNA): TGTGCCAGCATGCGAGCCTTAAAAGAGACCCAGTACTTC. The full variable domain, completed using reference TRBV2 and TRBJ2-5, is EPEVTQTPSHQVTQMGQEVILRCVPISNHLYFYWYRQILGQKVEFLVSFYNNEISEKSEIFDDQFSVERPDGSNFTLKIRSTKLEDSAMYFCASMRALKETQYFGPGTRLLVL.

In its sample, this clone was seen a few times. The chain recombines TRBV9 with TRBJ2-1; D uncertain. The CDR3 is made up of 15 amino acids. Germline V gene data show CDR1 as SGDLS and CDR2 as YYNGEE. V was pared by 6 bases and J by 0 bases, with 13 bases between. This chain's CDR3 is CASTPSVSSYNEQFF. The CDR3 region has the DNA TGTGCCAGCACCCCCTCGGTTAGCTCCTACAATGAGCAGTTCTTC.

The chain is built from TRBV14 and TRBJ1-3; no clear D gene. Between the trimmed V and J ends, which lost 1 base and 16 bases, there was a span of 14 bases. The germline V gene encodes CDR1 SGHDN and CDR2 FVKESK. This CDR3 has 12 amino acids. CDR3 sequence: CASSQVGPQAYF. The CDR3 nucleotides read TGTGCCAGCAGCCAAGTTGGTCCCCAGGCTTATTTT.

The chain has TRBV5-4 and TRBJ2-5, with TRBD1 identical over 7 bases. This CDR3 is built from 14 residues. J lost 5 bases, V lost 1 base, and 5 bases had no gene match. Germline V gene sequence: CDR1 SGHNT, CDR2 YYREEE (reference sequence). This CDR3 is CASSLLGGGETQYF. In nucleotides, the CDR3 is TGTGCCAGCAGCTTGTTAGGGGGCGGTGAGACCCAGTACTTC.

This chain uses TRBV10-3 with TRBJ1-2; 7 bases are a match to TRBD1. The J segment lost 2 bases and the V segment lost 3 bases, leaving 0 bases of the junction unmatched. Germline assignment: CDR1 ENHRY and CDR2 SYGVKD. CDR3 length: 13 amino acids. CDR3 coding DNA: TGTGCCATCAGTGACAGGGGGAACTATGGCTACACCTTC. Protein sequence: CAISDRGNYGYTF.

The CDR3 here is CASSGPRGGVDTEAFF. The DNA of the CDR3 is TGTGCCAGCAGCGGCCCCCGGGGGGGGGTTGACACTGAAGCTTTCTTT. The rearrangement uses TRBV9 and TRBJ1-1; TRBD1 is a possible D gene (5 bases). The CDR3 consists of 16 residues. V lost 3 bases and J 3 bases, leaving 18 bases between the germline ends. Germline lookup yields CDR1 SGDLS and CDR2 YYNGEE.

As to this clone: Germline is not matched at one junction end, which may reflect a read error. V and J are TRBV7-8 and TRBJ2-1, with 12 bases lining up with TRBD2. Per germline, CDR1 SGHVS and CDR2 FQNEAQ. The CDR3 has 15 residues. CDR3 sequence reads: CASSLAGGRDNEQFF. The CDR3 bases are TGTGCCAGCAGCCTAGCGGGAGGGCGGGATAATGAGCAGTTCTTC.

This sequence joins TRBV24-1 and TRBJ1-4; D possibly corresponds to TRBD1 (6 bases). CDR1 and CDR2 from the germline V gene are KGHDR and SFDVKD. Trimming took 4 bases from V and 7 from J, leaving 18 bases between them. This CDR3 is 16 amino acids long. CDR3: CATSDLGRQGSEKLFF. In DNA, the CDR3 is TGTGCCACCAGTGACCTGGGCAGGCAGGGGAGTGAAAAACTGTTTTTT.

This chain joins TRBV5-4 and TRBJ2-3, with 12 bases identical to TRBD2. V dropped 3 bases and J dropped 2; count of bases not matched to a gene: 7. The germline CDR1 and CDR2 sequences are SGHNT and YYREEE (reference sequence). The CDR3 is 17 amino acids. For the CDR3, the DNA is TGTGCCAGCAGCTCTCCGACTAGCGGGGGAATCACAGATACGCAGTATTTT. Translation: CASSSPTSGGITDTQYF.

This clone was counted only a few times. The chain combines TRBV6-5 with TRBJ2-1; TRBD1 aligns across 7 bases. This CDR3 has 14 amino acids. The J segment lost 5 bases and the V segment lost 7 bases, leaving 8 bases of the junction unmatched. Germline V CDR1 and CDR2: MNHEY, SVGAGI. CDR3 coding DNA: TGTGCCAGCAAAAGAGACAGGGTCGACAATGAGCAGTTCTTC. This translates into CASKRDRVDNEQFF.

The chain carries TRBV11-3 and TRBJ1-1; 7 bases agree with TRBD1. V shed 5 bases and J 4 bases; nucleotides not matched to a gene: 4. Looked up from germline, CDR1 is SGHNT and CDR2 is YENEEA. The CDR3 extends over 13 amino acids. CDR3 DNA: TGTGCCAGCAGCCTCGACAGGGCCACTGAAGCTTTCTTT. Its translation: CASSLDRATEAFF.

This clone was detected once. V usage is TRBV4-3 and J usage is TRBJ1-2; D is uncertain. V was trimmed by 1 base and J by 4 bases, leaving 10 bases between them. CDR1 is LGHNA and CDR2 is YSLEER in the germline V gene. This CDR3 is built from 14 residues. CDR3 coding DNA: TGCGCCAGCAGCCAAGGCGCTAGTGGCTATGGCTACACCTTC. As protein: CASSQGASGYGYTF.

The chain joins TRBV28 to TRBJ1-2; D uncertain. CDR3 length: 12 amino acids. Trimming took off 7 bases at V and 5 bases at J, with 11 bases between the two ends. CDR1 and CDR2 (germline): MDHEN, SYDVKM. In nucleotides, the CDR3 is TGTGCCAGCACCGTGGGAGTTTATGGCTACACCTTC. Translated: CASTVGVYGYTF.

The chain has TRBV20-1 and TRBJ2-3; the match to TRBD2 covers 12 bases. Germline values: CDR1 DFQATT, CDR2 SNEGSKA (reference sequence). This CDR3 spans 16 amino acids. V lost 3 bases and J lost 4; bases outside the gene matches: 8. For the CDR3, the DNA is TGCAGTGCTAGTCTCCTAGCGGGAGGGCGGGCAGATACGCAGTATTTT. This translates into CSASLLAGGRADTQYF.

The chain links TRBV12-3 or TRBV12-4 to TRBJ1-2; possibly TRBD1 for D (5 bases). The CDR3 extends over 13 amino acids. The V and J ends lost 6 bases and 5 bases respectively, with 13 bases between them. Here the CDR3 reads CASRAGRIYGYTF. In DNA form, the CDR3 reads TGTGCCAGCAGGGCGGGACGGATATATGGCTACACCTTC.

The chain joins TRBV19 to TRBJ1-2, with D possibly being TRBD1 (6 bases). From germline, CDR1 is LNHDA and CDR2 SQIVND (reference sequence). V lost 6 bases and J 2 bases, leaving 10 bases between the germline ends. CDR3 size: 13 residues. The chain's CDR3 is CASSQTGNYGYTF. The CDR3 DNA follows: TGTGCCAGTAGCCAGACAGGCAACTATGGCTACACCTTC.

J is TRBJ2-1 and V is TRBV27; D gene ambiguous. CDR3 length equals 13 residues. V gave up 5 bases and J gave up 3 bases, with 8 bases separating them. From germline, CDR1 is MNHEY and CDR2 SMNVEV (reference sequence). The CDR3 loop reads CASSPRSYNEQFF. The CDR3 coding sequence is TGTGCCAGCAGTCCGCGGAGCTACAATGAGCAGTTCTTC.

In this sample, this clone turned up a few times. The genes are TRBV27 and TRBJ1-1, with TRBD1 identical over 12 bases. Germline V gene sequence: CDR1 MNHEY, CDR2 SMNVEV (reference sequence). CDR3 length: 16 amino acids. V gave up 2 bases and J gave up 5 bases; unmatched junction bases: 6. The CDR3 reads CASSLGTGGEITEAFF. The DNA for the CDR3 is TGTGCCAGCAGTTTAGGGACAGGGGGCGAGATAACTGAAGCTTTCTTT.

The V call is TRBV3-1 (or the pseudogene TRBV3-2), the J call TRBJ2-2, with no clear D. This CDR3 region has 13 residues. Germline V gene sequence: CDR1 LGHDT, CDR2 YNNKEL (reference sequence). Trimming shortened V by 3 bases and J by 3 bases, and 5 bases separated the two germline ends. CDR3 in DNA: TGTGCCAGCAGCCAGGCGGACACCGGGGAGCTGTTTTTT. It translates to CASSQADTGELFF.